One sample yielded the 7 T cell receptor beta chains listed below, sequenced in a study of blood T cell repertoires in COVID-19. Using immunoSEQ multiplex PCR, the repertoire was profiled, and TCRdb retains in-frame clones only, with some absent. The profile shows approximately 500,000 clones, 85% to 90% of them singletons. Sequenced material: peripheral blood. These receptors were taken from a woman aged 50 to 65 with COVID-19, enrolled during active disease.

The chain combines TRBV9 with TRBJ2-1; TRBD1 agrees at 10 bases. The length of the CDR3 is 16 residues. Germline V gene data show CDR1 as SGDLS and CDR2 as YYNGEE. J gave up 5 bases and V 4 bases, and 9 bases lay outside the gene matches. The CDR3 bases are TGTGCCAGCAGCTTCCCCCGACAGGGGGCCAACAATGAGCAGTTCTTC. Translated: CASSFPRQGANNEQFF.

The rearrangement uses TRBV7-2 and TRBJ1-5, with D uncertain. The V end lost 3 bases, the J end lost 2 bases, and 17 bases lay between the germline ends. The CDR3 sequence is 17 residues long. Looked up from germline, CDR1 is SGHTA and CDR2 is FQGNSA. CDR3 protein: CASSFGLESGGNQPQHF. The DNA of the CDR3 is TGTGCCAGCAGCTTTGGCCTCGAGTCGGGTGGCAATCAGCCCCAGCATTTT. Complete variable domain (other parts from reference TRBV7-2 and TRBJ1-5): GAGVSQSPSNKVTEKGKDVELRCDPISGHTALYWYRQSLGQGLEFLIYFQGNSAPDKSGLPSDRFSAERTGGSVSTLTIQRTQQEDSAVYLCASSFGLESGGNQPQHFGDGTRLSIL.

The CDR3 DNA follows: TGTGCCAGTGAGCTTGGGGCGGGACGTACGCAGTATTTT. Translating gives CASELGAGRTQYF. The rearrangement uses TRBV12-3 or TRBV12-4 and TRBJ2-3, with D possibly TRBD2 on 6 matching bases. V was cut by 9 bases and J by 8 bases, with 18 bases left in between. This CDR3 region has 13 residues.

The chain links TRBV19 to TRBJ2-1; 12 bases are a match to TRBD2. Trimming cost V 7 bases and J 5 bases; bases outside gene matches: 9. CDR1 and CDR2 from the germline V gene are LNHDA and SQIVND (reference sequence). The CDR3 spans 16 residues. The CDR3 sequence: CASTINLAGGNNEQFF. CDR3 bases: TGTGCCAGTACTATCAATCTAGCGGGGGGGAACAATGAGCAGTTCTTC.

This chain joins TRBV27 and TRBJ2-3; no definite D call. The V end lost 8 bases, the J end lost 1 base, and 13 bases lay between the germline ends. This CDR3 is 14 amino acids long. CDR1 and CDR2 (germline): MNHEY, SMNVEV (reference sequence). Written as DNA, the CDR3 is TGTGCCAGCGGGCCCTTTTGGGGCACAGATACGCAGTATTTT. It specifies CASGPFWGTDTQYF.

This sequence joins TRBV10-1 and TRBJ2-3; D gene unclear. Trimming removed 0 bases from V and 2 bases from J, with 3 bases in between. Germline CDR1 WNHNN, CDR2 SYGVQD (reference sequence). CDR3 length: 13 amino acids. CDR3 residues: CASSESLTDTQYF. Here the CDR3 DNA reads TGCGCCAGCAGTGAGTCCCTCACAGATACGCAGTATTTT.

V and J are TRBV3-1 (or the pseudogene TRBV3-2) and TRBJ2-7; D is ambiguous. CDR1 is LGHDT and CDR2 is YNNKEL in the germline V gene (reference sequence). The CDR3 contains 13 residues. Trimming shortened V by 0 bases and J by 4 bases, and 7 bases separated the two germline ends. DNA for the CDR3: TGTGCCAGCAGCCAAGAATCCCCTTACGAGCAGTACTTC. Translating it yields CASSQESPYEQYF.